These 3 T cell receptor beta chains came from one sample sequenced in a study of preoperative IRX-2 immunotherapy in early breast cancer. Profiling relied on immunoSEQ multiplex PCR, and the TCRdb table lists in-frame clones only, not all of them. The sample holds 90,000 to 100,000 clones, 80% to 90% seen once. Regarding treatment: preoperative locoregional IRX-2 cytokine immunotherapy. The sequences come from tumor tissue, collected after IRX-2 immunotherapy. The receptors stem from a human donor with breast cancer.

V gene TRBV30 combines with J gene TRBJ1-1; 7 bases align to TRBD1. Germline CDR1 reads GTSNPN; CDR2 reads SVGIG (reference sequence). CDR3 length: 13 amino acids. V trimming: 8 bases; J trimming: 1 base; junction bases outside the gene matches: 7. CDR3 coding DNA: TGTGCCGGCACAGGACAGGCGAACACTGAAGCTTTCTTT. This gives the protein CAGTGQANTEAFF.

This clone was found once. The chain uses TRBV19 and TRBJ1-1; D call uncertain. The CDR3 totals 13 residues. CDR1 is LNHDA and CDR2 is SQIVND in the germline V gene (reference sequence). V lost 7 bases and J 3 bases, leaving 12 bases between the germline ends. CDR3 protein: CASKHEFHTEAFF. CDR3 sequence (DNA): TGTGCCAGTAAGCACGAATTTCACACTGAAGCTTTCTTT.

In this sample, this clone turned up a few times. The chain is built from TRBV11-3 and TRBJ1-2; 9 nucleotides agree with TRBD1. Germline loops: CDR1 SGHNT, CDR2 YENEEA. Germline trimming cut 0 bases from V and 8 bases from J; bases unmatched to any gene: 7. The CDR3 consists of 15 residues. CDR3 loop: CASSLDLGTGTGYTF. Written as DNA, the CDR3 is TGTGCCAGCAGCTTAGATTTGGGGACAGGGACGGGCTACACCTTC.